A selection of T cell receptor beta chains follows, all from one sample in a study of patients and donors after allogeneic stem cell transplantation. TCRdb fed the RT-PCR reads into MiXCR, producing one record per CDR3 protein. The sample shows about 150,000 distinct CDR3 sequences, approximately 24% of them seen only once. Sequencing used blood, either unsorted or a sorted T cell fraction (not recorded which). The receptor source for this set is a human donor who was either an allogeneic HSCT recipient or a stem cell or donor lymphocyte infusion donor (not recorded which). It is not recorded whose cells these are; they may come from a transplant donor. Each CDR3 is given with its conserved first and last residue. A D gene is named only where the DNA matches it firmly. Clone size is not always given. Where it is, it says once, few, many or a class for expanded clones.

size	J	D	V	CDR3	DNA
few	TRBJ2-2	-	TRBV5-1	CASSLASGHLNTGELFF	TGCGCCAGCAGCTTGGCCTCGGGACACCTGAACACCGGGGAGCTGTTTTTT
-	TRBJ2-2	TRBD2	TRBV12-3/TRBV12-4	CASSLVSGGNTGELFF	TGTGCCAGCAGTTTAGTTAGCGGGGGGAACACCGGGGAGCTGTTTTTT
-	TRBJ2-3	-	TRBV29-1	CSVVFTDTQYF	TGCAGCGTTGTCTTTACAGATACGCAGTATTTT
-	TRBJ2-3	TRBD2	TRBV4-2	CASSQVVAGGMRDTQYF	TGTGCCAGCAGCCAAGTCGTAGCGGGGGGGATGAGAGATACGCAGTATTTT
few	TRBJ2-3	-	TRBV7-9	CASTTTREFTDTQYF	TGTGCCAGCACGACAACCAGGGAGTTCACAGATACGCAGTATTTT
-	TRBJ2-1	TRBD2	TRBV7-9	CASSSATTSGSRNEQFF	TGTGCCAGCAGCTCAGCTACGACTAGCGGGAGCCGCAATGAGCAGTTCTTC
many	TRBJ1-1	-	TRBV12-3/TRBV12-4	CASSPHTGTLGTEAFF	TGTGCCAGCAGCCCCCACACCGGGACTCTGGGGACTGAAGCTTTCTTT
-	TRBJ2-1	-	TRBV6-5	CASSTAVTYNEQFF	TGTGCCAGCAGTACGGCAGTGACTTACAATGAGCAGTTCTTC
-	TRBJ2-1	-	TRBV20-1	CSASLRENEQFF	TGCAGTGCTAGCCTCCGCGAGAATGAGCAGTTCTTC
-	TRBJ1-5	-	TRBV5-1	CASSTGGRNQPQHF	TGCGCCAGCAGCACAGGAGGACGGAATCAGCCCCAGCATTTT
-	TRBJ2-7	-	TRBV7-9	CASSLLGETRSYEQYF	TGTGCCAGCAGCTTATTAGGCGAGACTCGGTCCTACGAGCAGTACTTC
-	TRBJ2-5	TRBD1	TRBV29-1	CSVRTGPQETQYF	TGCAGCGTGCGGACAGGGCCTCAAGAGACCCAGTACTTC
-	TRBJ2-7	-	TRBV7-9	CASSLDRDQQYF	TGTGCCAGCAGCTTAGACAGGGACCAGCAGTACTTC
-	TRBJ1-1	TRBD1	TRBV27	CASSSTGGYTEAFF	TGTGCCAGCAGTTCTACAGGGGGTTACACTGAAGCTTTCTTT
few	TRBJ1-6	-	TRBV5-6	CASSLGLQVSPLHF	TGTGCCAGCAGCTTGGGACTGCAGGTTTCACCCCTCCACTTT
once	TRBJ2-5	TRBD2	TRBV10-3	CAIRRLAGEETQYF	TGTGCCATCAGAAGACTAGCGGGAGAAGAGACCCAGTACTTC
few	TRBJ2-3	-	TRBV20-1	CSAKRLASRTDTQYF	TGCAGTGCAAAGCGGCTAGCGAGCCGCACAGATACGCAGTATTTT
few	TRBJ1-1	-	TRBV7-9	CASSFLRGEAFF	TGTGCCAGCAGCTTTTTAAGGGGTGAAGCTTTCTTT
-	TRBJ2-1	-	TRBV6-5	CASSYSPDRINNEQFF	TGTGCCAGCAGTTACTCGCCCGACAGGATAAACAATGAGCAGTTCTTC
many	TRBJ1-1	-	TRBV5-1	CASSLWSGALNTEAFF	TGCGCCAGCAGCCTATGGTCAGGGGCCCTGAACACTGAAGCTTTCTTT
-	TRBJ2-5	-	TRBV7-2	CASSQVWETQYF	TGTGCCAGCAGCCAAGTCTGGGAGACCCAGTACTTC
few	TRBJ2-5	-	TRBV29-1	CSVRKTLEETQYF	TGCAGCGTTCGAAAGACATTGGAAGAGACCCAGTACTTC
many	TRBJ1-5	-	TRBV2	CASTGYRSNQPQHF	TGTGCCAGCACCGGGTACAGGTCAAATCAGCCCCAGCATTTT
few	TRBJ2-7	TRBD2	TRBV6-5	CASSTHRDYPTYEQYF	TGTGCCAGCAGTACCCACCGGGACTACCCAACATACGAGCAGTACTTC
few	TRBJ2-1	TRBD1	TRBV12-3/TRBV12-4	CASSSSSPGQARFF	TGTGCCAGCAGTTCCTCCTCACCGGGACAGGCACGGTTCTTC
-	TRBJ2-2	TRBD2	TRBV5-1	CASSLLAGMGTGELFF	TGCGCCAGCAGCCTATTAGCGGGGATGGGCACCGGGGAGCTGTTTTTT
few	TRBJ1-1	-	TRBV20-1	CSARVQVENTEAFF	TGCAGTGCTAGAGTTCAGGTGGAAAACACTGAAGCTTTCTTT
-	TRBJ1-4	-	TRBV5-1	CASSLDRAEKLFF	TGCGCCAGCAGCTTGGACAGGGCTGAAAAACTGTTTTTT
-	TRBJ2-7	-	TRBV12-5	CASGLVRPSSYEQYF	TGTGCTAGTGGTTTGGTACGACCGAGCTCCTACGAGCAGTACTTC
-	TRBJ2-2	-	TRBV20-1	CSADLANTGELFF	TGCAGTGCCGATCTGGCCAACACCGGGGAGCTGTTTTTT
few	TRBJ2-7	-	TRBV3-1	CASSPTQTNYYEQYF	TGTGCCAGCAGCCCCACCCAGACTAACTACTACGAGCAGTACTTC
few	TRBJ1-1	-	TRBV12-5	CASGPSGDSNTEAFF	TGTGCTAGTGGGCCCTCGGGGGACTCCAACACTGAAGCTTTCTTT
few	TRBJ1-2	-	TRBV5-1	CASSLEGFGYTF	TGCGCCAGCAGCTTGGAGGGTTTTGGCTACACCTTC
-	TRBJ2-1	-	TRBV9	CASSVQPKGRLNNEQFF	TGTGCCAGCAGCGTCCAGCCCAAGGGTCGACTAAACAATGAGCAGTTCTTC
-	TRBJ2-1	-	TRBV20-1	CSAPRGALWNEQFF	TGCAGTGCCCCCCGGGGGGCTTTGTGGAATGAGCAGTTCTTC
-	TRBJ2-2	-	TRBV12-3/TRBV12-4	CASSPGLAGELFF	TGTGCCAGCAGCCCAGGACTCGCCGGGGAGCTGTTTTTT
-	TRBJ2-7	-	TRBV4-1	CASSQGTETYEQYF	TGCGCCAGCAGCCAAGGGACAGAGACCTACGAGCAGTACTTC
few	TRBJ1-2	-	TRBV14	CASSQGAGSYGYTF	TGTGCCAGCAGCCAAGGGGCAGGTTCCTATGGCTACACCTTC
few	TRBJ1-1	-	TRBV29-1	CSAGLQGRAFF	TGCAGCGCCGGTCTTCAGGGAAGAGCTTTCTTT
many	TRBJ1-2	-	TRBV21-1	CASSNFYRGLSYGYTF	TGTGCCAGCAGCAATTTTTACAGGGGGCTATCTTATGGCTACACCTTC
-	TRBJ1-3	-	TRBV19	CASSKFRDLLSGNTIYF	TGTGCCAGTAGTAAATTCAGGGATCTTCTATCTGGAAACACCATATATTTT
few	TRBJ2-2	-	TRBV11-2	CASSFWLTGRNTGELFF	TGTGCCAGCAGCTTTTGGCTAACAGGGAGGAACACCGGGGAGCTGTTTTTT
many	TRBJ1-6	-	TRBV14	CASSRGPRGLSPLHF	TGTGCCAGCAGCCGAGGGCCCAGAGGTCTCTCACCCCTCCACTTT
few	TRBJ2-3	-	TRBV7-2	CASSLGRLEF	TGTGCCAGCAGCTTAGGAAGACTAGAATTT
few	TRBJ2-1	TRBD2	TRBV7-3	CASSLAGINNEQFF	TGTGCCAGCAGCCTAGCGGGGATTAACAATGAGCAGTTCTTC
-	TRBJ1-2	TRBD1	TRBV5-4	CASSLGAGQLNYGYTF	TGTGCCAGCAGCTTGGGAGCGGGACAGTTGAACTATGGCTACACCTTC
few	TRBJ1-2	-	TRBV19	CASRPGPGTNYGYTF	TGTGCCAGTCGACCCGGACCGGGGACTAACTATGGCTACACCTTC
-	TRBJ1-2	-	TRBV11-2	CASSSVRTSVPNYGYTF	TGTGCCAGCAGCTCTGTTAGGACCTCGGTCCCTAACTATGGCTACACCTTC
few	TRBJ1-5	-	TRBV4-2	CASSQEAGPNQPQHF	TGTGCCAGCAGCCAAGAAGCGGGGCCCAATCAGCCCCAGCATTTT
-	TRBJ1-2	-	TRBV6-5	CASWGWSTDYGYTF	TGTGCCAGCTGGGGGTGGAGTACGGACTATGGCTACACCTTC
few	TRBJ1-2	TRBD1	TRBV6-5	CASSYSGQGSYGYTF	TGTGCCAGCAGTTACTCCGGACAGGGGAGCTATGGCTACACCTTC
few	TRBJ2-7	TRBD2	TRBV29-1	CSVVAGLSYEQYF	TGCAGCGTTGTAGCGGGTCTATCCTACGAGCAGTACTTC
few	TRBJ1-2	TRBD1	TRBV5-1	CASSLETGNGYTF	TGCGCCAGCAGCTTGGAGACAGGGAATGGCTACACCTTC
few	TRBJ2-3	-	TRBV6-5	CASKSTDTQYF	TGTGCCAGCAAAAGCACAGATACGCAGTATTTT
-	TRBJ1-1	-	TRBV14	CASSQAPTRHYRVNTEAFF	TGTGCCAGCAGCCAGGCCCCAACACGTCATTATCGAGTGAACACTGAAGCTTTCTTT